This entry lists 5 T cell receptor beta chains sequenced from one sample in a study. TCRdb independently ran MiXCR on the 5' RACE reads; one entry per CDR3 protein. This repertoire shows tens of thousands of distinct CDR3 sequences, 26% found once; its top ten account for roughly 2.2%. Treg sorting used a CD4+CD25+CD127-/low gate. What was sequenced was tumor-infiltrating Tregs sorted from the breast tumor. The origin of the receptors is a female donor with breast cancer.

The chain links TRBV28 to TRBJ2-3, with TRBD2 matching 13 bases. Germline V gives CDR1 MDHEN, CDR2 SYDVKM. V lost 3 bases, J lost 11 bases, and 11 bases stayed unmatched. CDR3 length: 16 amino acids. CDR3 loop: CASSFGLAGDPSGQYF. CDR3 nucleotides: TGTGCCAGCAGTTTTGGACTAGCGGGAGACCCCAGTGGGCAGTATTTT.

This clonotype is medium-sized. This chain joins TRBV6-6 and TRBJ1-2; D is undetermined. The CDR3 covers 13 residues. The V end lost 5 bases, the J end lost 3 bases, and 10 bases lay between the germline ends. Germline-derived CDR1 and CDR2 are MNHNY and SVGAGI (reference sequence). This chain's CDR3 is CASSPVRDYGYTF. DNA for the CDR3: TGTGCCAGCAGTCCTGTACGGGACTATGGCTACACCTTC.

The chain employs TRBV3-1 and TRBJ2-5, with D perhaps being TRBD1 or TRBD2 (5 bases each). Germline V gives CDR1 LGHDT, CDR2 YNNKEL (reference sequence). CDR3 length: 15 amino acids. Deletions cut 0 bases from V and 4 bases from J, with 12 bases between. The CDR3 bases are TGTGCCAGCAGCCAAGATTCGGGGCTCGGAGAGACCCAGTACTTC. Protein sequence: CASSQDSGLGETQYF.

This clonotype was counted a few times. CDR3 residues: CASSPPVGGTQYF. CDR3 bases: TGTGCCAGCAGCCCACCGGTCGGGGGGACCCAGTACTTC. The J gene is TRBJ2-5, the V gene TRBV5-4, with D maybe TRBD2 (6 bases). Trimming left V 4 bases short and J 7 bases short, with 14 bases between. The length of the CDR3 is 13 residues. CDR1 and CDR2 from the germline V gene are SGHNT and YYREEE (reference sequence).

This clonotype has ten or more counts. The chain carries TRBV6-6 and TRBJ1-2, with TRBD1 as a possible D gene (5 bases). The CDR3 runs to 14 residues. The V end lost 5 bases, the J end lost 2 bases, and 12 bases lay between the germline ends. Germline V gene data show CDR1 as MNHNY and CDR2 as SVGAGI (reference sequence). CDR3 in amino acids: CASSRGTGNYGYTF. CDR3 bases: TGTGCCAGCAGTCGTGGAACAGGAAACTATGGCTACACCTTC.